This TCR beta chain stems from a study of blood T cell repertoires in COVID-19. Here immunoSEQ multiplex PCR was the method, and the copy in TCRdb shows in-frame clones only, minus some. The table records under 70,000 clones, 84% of them present only once. The receptor was isolated from a woman aged 80 or over with acute or convalescent COVID-19. Input material: peripheral blood.

DNA for the CDR3: TGTGCCAGCTCACCGGATCTTCGGGCAGGGTTCTCACCCCTCCACTTT. Translation gives CASSPDLRAGFSPLHF. The J gene is TRBJ1-6, the V gene TRBV18, with D maybe TRBD1 (5 bases). The CDR3 extends over 16 amino acids. V was shortened by 3 bases and J by 10 bases, with 19 bases between the two germline ends. The germline V gene encodes CDR1 KGHSH and CDR2 LQKENI.